This TCR beta chain originates from a study of identifying expanded T cells in peripheral blood. During the collection period, no donor immune events like infections were recorded. Points from the study as a whole: Differentially abundant clones: roughly 1.2 between replicates, roughly 16 at around 14 days, around 20 at four. Across healthy donors, higher total template counts meant significantly greater roughly 2-week count variance.

As regards this clone: The antigen remains unidentified.

V was trimmed by 2 bases and J by 1 base, leaving 5 bases between them. The germline gives CDR1 LNHDA, CDR2 SQIVND (reference sequence). This CDR3 comprises 13 residues. The data were produced by immunoSEQ multiplex PCR, yet TCRdb's version contains in-frame clones alone and is incomplete. Of around 120,000 clones in the sample, less than 90% are singletons; the top ten hold 7.5% to 8.5%. The TCR comes from a person between 18 and 70 years old in good health. The rearrangement links TRBV19 to TRBJ1-1; D unclear. Sequencing was done on a sample of blood. CDR3 in DNA: TGTGCCAGTAGTATAAAAGGGAACACTGAAGCTTTCTTT. It translates to CASSIKGNTEAFF.